The 28 T cell receptor beta chains listed next were all sequenced from one sample in a study of shared clonotypes between healthy human individuals. Libraries were prepared by immunoSEQ multiplex PCR; TCRdb keeps only in-frame clonotypes and omits some of them. The table records 550,000 to 750,000 clones, 95% to 96% of them present only once. CD45RO-negative CD8 cells positively selected for CCR7 made up the naive population, which excluded terminally differentiated effector memory CD45RA+ cells. Sequenced input: naive CD8+ T cells sorted from blood. These receptors all stem from a woman aged 25 to 39 in good health.

CDR3 region: CASSLLAGFYEQYF. The CDR3 DNA is TGTGCCAGTAGTCTGCTAGCGGGATTTTACGAGCAGTACTTC. The chain recombines TRBV19 with TRBJ2-7; TRBD2 matches 9 bases. V was pared by 5 bases and J by 4 bases, with 6 bases of the junction left unmatched. The CDR3 spans 14 residues. CDR1 is LNHDA and CDR2 is SQIVND in the germline V gene (reference sequence).

The J gene is TRBJ2-7, the V gene TRBV7-6; TRBD2 aligns across 15 bases. V shed 4 bases and J 1 base; nucleotides not matched to a gene: 5. This CDR3 has 17 amino acids. Looked up from germline, CDR1 is SGHVS and CDR2 is FNYEAQ. CDR3 region: CASSWGLAGGRSYEQYF. In nucleotides, the CDR3 is TGTGCCAGCAGCTGGGGACTAGCGGGAGGACGGTCCTACGAGCAGTACTTC.

This rearrangement joins TRBV4-1 to TRBJ2-5, with TRBD2 identical over 11 bases. J lost 5 bases, V lost 0 bases, and 11 bases had no gene match. CDR3 length equals 18 residues. The germline V gene encodes CDR1 MGHRA and CDR2 YSYEKL. The CDR3: CASSQDQISGRAWETQYF. CDR3 DNA sequence: TGCGCCAGCAGCCAAGATCAGATTAGCGGGAGGGCCTGGGAGACCCAGTACTTC.

For this clone: Other DNA sequences in this sample translate to the same CDR3. CDR3 loop: CASSWTGGSYEQYF. CDR3 sequence (DNA): TGTGCCAGCAGTTGGACAGGGGGTTCCTACGAGCAGTACTTC. The gene calls are TRBV28 and TRBJ2-7; 10 positions match TRBD1. Trimming removed 4 bases from V and 1 base from J; junction bases left unmatched: 1. The germline CDR1 and CDR2 sequences are MDHEN and SYDVKM. The CDR3 loop spans 14 amino acids.

The gene calls are TRBV14 and TRBJ2-2; D is perhaps TRBD1 (6 bases). Deletions cut 3 bases from V and 4 bases from J, with 9 bases between. Looked up from germline, CDR1 is SGHDN and CDR2 is FVKESK. CDR3 length: 14 amino acids. The CDR3 coding sequence is TGTGCCAGCAGCCAGTACAGGGTCACCGGGGAGCTGTTTTTT. It specifies CASSQYRVTGELFF.

The chain is built from TRBV11-3 and TRBJ1-5; tentative D call: TRBD1 (6 bases). Germline V gene data show CDR1 as SGHNT and CDR2 as YENEEA. The V and J ends lost 0 bases and 4 bases respectively, with 13 bases between them. This CDR3 has 16 amino acids. CDR3 sequence reads: CASSLDHPDRNQPQHF. The CDR3 DNA reads as TGTGCCAGCAGCTTAGATCATCCGGACAGAAATCAGCCCCAGCATTTT. The variable domain in full, completed from reference TRBV11-3 and TRBJ1-5, reads EAGVVQSPRYKIIEKKQPVAFWCNPISGHNTLYWYLQNLGQGPELLIRYENEEAVDDSQLPKDRFSAERLKGVDSTLKIQPAELGDSAVYLCASSLDHPDRNQPQHFGDGTRLSIL.

This clone was counted a single time. The chain links TRBV30 to TRBJ2-2; D uncertain. CDR1 and CDR2 (germline): GTSNPN, SVGIG (reference sequence). The V and J ends lost 5 bases and 7 bases respectively, with 14 bases between them. The CDR3 covers 13 residues. The CDR3 reads CAWAGSIDGELFF. CDR3 nucleotides: TGTGCCTGGGCCGGATCGATCGACGGGGAGCTGTTTTTT. Full variable domain (outside the CDR3, taken from reference TRBV30 and TRBJ2-2): SQTIHQWPATLVQPVGSPLSLECTVEGTSNPNLYWYRQAAGRGLQLLFYSVGIGQISSEVPQNLSASRPQDRQFILSSKKLLLSDSGFYLCAWAGSIDGELFFGEGSRLTVL.

The chain employs TRBV29-1 and TRBJ2-1, with 8 bases matching TRBD1. Germline V lookup: CDR1 SQVTM, CDR2 ANQGSEA. Trimming removed 1 base from V and 5 bases from J; junction bases left unmatched: 7. The CDR3 loop spans 15 amino acids. Here the CDR3 reads CSVEGGQDPDNEQFF. The CDR3 DNA sequence: TGCAGCGTTGAAGGGGGACAGGATCCCGACAATGAGCAGTTCTTC.

The V gene is TRBV18, the J gene TRBJ2-1; TRBD2 aligns across 7 bases. The CDR3 totals 16 residues. The germline V gene encodes CDR1 KGHSH and CDR2 LQKENI. Losses at the gene ends were 0 bases for V and 8 bases for J; bases not matched to a gene: 10. Here the CDR3 reads CASSPPRGGRRDEQFF. The CDR3 region has the DNA TGTGCCAGCTCACCACCGAGGGGCGGGAGACGGGATGAGCAGTTCTTC.

This chain connects TRBV6-1 to TRBJ2-3; D call uncertain. Deletions cut 4 bases from V and 2 bases from J, with 4 bases between. This CDR3 contains 12 residues. The germline CDR1 and CDR2 sequences are MNHNS and SASEGT. The CDR3 nucleotides read TGTGCCAGCAGTGTGACCACAGATACGCAGTATTTT. The encoded protein is CASSVTTDTQYF.

CDR3: CASSFGGWTYEQYF. CDR3 in DNA: TGTGCCAGCAGCTTCGGGGGCTGGACCTACGAGCAGTACTTC. This sequence joins TRBV11-2 and TRBJ2-7; D may match TRBD1 or TRBD2 (6 bases each). V was pared by 3 bases and J by 2 bases, with 11 bases between. The CDR3 is 14 residues long. Germline CDR1 reads SGHAT; CDR2 reads FQNNGV.

The chain carries TRBV4-1 and TRBJ2-7, with D perhaps matching TRBD1 (6 bases). The CDR3 loop spans 15 amino acids. The germline V and J ends were trimmed by 0 bases and 5 bases, with 14 bases remaining between them. Germline CDR1 is MGHRA and CDR2 is YSYEKL. For the CDR3, the DNA is TGCGCCAGCAGCCAAGAACGGACAGTTGTCAACGAGCAGTACTTC. Its protein is CASSQERTVVNEQYF.

This clone was seen only once. The chain recombines TRBV28 with TRBJ2-7, with 8 nucleotides matching TRBD2. CDR1 is MDHEN, CDR2 SYDVKM, per germline. This CDR3 has 15 residues. The ends lost 4 bases at V and 7 bases at J; junction bases unmatched: 12. The CDR3 DNA sequence: TGTGCCAGCAGTTCCGACTACCCCCGGGGGGGTGAGCAGTACTTC. It encodes CASSSDYPRGGEQYF.

The chain uses TRBV27 and TRBJ2-7; D might be TRBD2 (7 bases). The CDR3 loop spans 16 amino acids. V was cut by 3 bases and J by 0 bases, with 15 bases left in between. Germline values: CDR1 MNHEY, CDR2 SMNVEV (reference sequence). The CDR3 loop is CASSLLGGEGSYEQYF. CDR3 DNA: TGTGCCAGCAGTTTGTTAGGGGGGGAGGGCTCCTACGAGCAGTACTTC.

J is TRBJ1-4 and V is TRBV7-2; TRBD1 is a possible D gene (5 bases). The CDR3 is made up of 13 amino acids. Germline V CDR1 and CDR2: SGHTA, FQGNSA. Trimming removed 7 bases at V and 8 bases at J, with 14 bases between. CDR3 amino acids: CASKAGLGEKLFF. CDR3 nucleotide sequence: TGTGCCAGCAAGGCAGGGTTGGGCGAAAAACTGTTTTTT. The full variable domain, in which reference TRBV7-2 and TRBJ1-4 provide the parts outside the CDR3, is GAGVSQSPSNKVTEKGKDVELRCDPISGHTALYWYRQSLGQGLEFLIYFQGNSAPDKSGLPSDRFSAERTGGSVSTLTIQRTQQEDSAVYLCASKAGLGEKLFFGSGTQLSVL.

This sequence joins TRBV28 and TRBJ2-5, with D perhaps matching TRBD1 (5 bases). CDR1 is MDHEN, CDR2 SYDVKM, per germline. CDR3 length: 15 residues. V lost 5 bases to trimming and J lost 0 bases, with 13 bases between them. In nucleotides, the CDR3 is TGTGCCAGCAGTAAAGACAGAGGACACCAAGAGACCCAGTACTTC. Amino acid sequence: CASSKDRGHQETQYF.

This sequence joins TRBV6-6 and TRBJ2-3; TRBD1 matches at 7 bases. J gave up 6 bases and V 0 bases, and 6 bases lay outside the gene matches. Germline CDR1 and CDR2: MNHNY and SVGAGI (reference sequence). This CDR3 has 15 residues. The CDR3 region is CASSYSATGVDTQYF. The CDR3 DNA follows: TGTGCCAGCAGTTACTCGGCCACAGGGGTGGATACGCAGTATTTT.

V and J are TRBV14 and TRBJ2-7; D ambiguous. The V end was cut by 2 bases, the J end by 3 bases, with 8 bases between. In germline, CDR1 is SGHDN, CDR2 FVKESK. The CDR3 runs 13 residues. The CDR3 DNA sequence: TGTGCCAGCAGCCAATCCGGTTACTACGAGCAGTACTTC. Translating gives CASSQSGYYEQYF.

The chain combines TRBV28 with TRBJ2-1; 9 bases are a match to TRBD1. J gave up 5 bases and V 2 bases, and 13 bases lay outside the gene matches. Germline values: CDR1 MDHEN, CDR2 SYDVKM. The CDR3 runs 18 residues. The CDR3 DNA is TGTGCCAGCAGTTTAGCTGTCCGGACAGGGGCCGGGGACAATGAGCAGTTCTTC. It yields the protein CASSLAVRTGAGDNEQFF.

This chain joins TRBV28 and TRBJ2-7; D is ambiguous. V was cut by 8 bases and J by 2 bases, with 19 bases left in between. Looked up from germline, CDR1 is MDHEN and CDR2 is SYDVKM. The CDR3 extends over 15 amino acids. The CDR3 region is CASQLHSGITYEQYF. CDR3 DNA: TGTGCCAGCCAGTTACACTCTGGGATAACCTACGAGCAGTACTTC.

V and J are TRBV28 and TRBJ1-1, with unresolved D. The CDR3 is 13 residues long. Looked up from germline, CDR1 is MDHEN and CDR2 is SYDVKM. Trimming took 6 bases from V and 1 from J, leaving 9 bases between them. Written as DNA, the CDR3 is TGTGCCAGCAGGTCGGAGCCGAACACTGAAGCTTTCTTT. Residues: CASRSEPNTEAFF.

This clone was detected a few times. V gene TRBV27 combines with J gene TRBJ2-7; TRBD2 matches 8 bases. CDR3 length: 12 amino acids. The V gene's germline CDR1 is MNHEY and CDR2 SMNVEV (reference sequence). Unmatched junction bases numbered 7, after V lost 8 bases and J lost 7 bases. The CDR3 DNA sequence: TGTGCCAGCTCGGGAGGGTCTTGGGAGCAGTACTTC. Translated: CASSGGSWEQYF.

V gene TRBV19 combines with J gene TRBJ1-5, with TRBD1 as a possible D gene (5 bases). The CDR3 totals 15 residues. Germline CDR1 and CDR2: LNHDA and SQIVND (reference sequence). Between the trimmed V and J ends, which lost 7 bases and 0 bases, there was a span of 13 bases. CDR3 coding DNA: TGTGCCAGTAATGGGGACCCTTATAGCAATCAGCCCCAGCATTTT. This sequence encodes CASNGDPYSNQPQHF.

This clone came up once. The chain joins TRBV27 to TRBJ2-3, with 7 nucleotides matching TRBD2. The CDR3 is made up of 14 amino acids. The germline V gene encodes CDR1 MNHEY and CDR2 SMNVEV (reference sequence). Trimming at V came to 4 bases and at J to 2 bases, leaving 3 bases not matched to a gene. CDR3 bases: TGTGCCAGCAGTTCTCGGGACTACACAGATACGCAGTATTTT. Translation: CASSSRDYTDTQYF.

CDR3 nucleotide sequence: TGCAGCGTTGCGAGCGGGAGGGCTGCAGATACGCAGTATTTT. Amino acid sequence: CSVASGRAADTQYF. This chain uses TRBV29-1 with TRBJ2-3; 10 bases map to TRBD2. The CDR3 consists of 14 residues. V trimming: 4 bases; J trimming: 4 bases; junction bases outside the gene matches: 5. Germline V gene sequence: CDR1 SQVTM, CDR2 ANQGSEA.

With regard to this clone: This specimen includes other DNA sequences encoding the same CDR3. The chain uses TRBV4-1 and TRBJ2-7; TRBD1 aligns across 11 bases. Unmatched junction bases numbered 4, after V lost 4 bases and J lost 2 bases. The CDR3 runs to 15 residues. In germline, CDR1 is MGHRA, CDR2 YSYEKL. The chain's CDR3 is CASSPGQGATYEQYF. CDR3 DNA sequence: TGCGCCAGCAGCCCCGGACAGGGGGCAACCTACGAGCAGTACTTC.

The chain couples TRBV27 to TRBJ1-2; weak D call: TRBD1 (6 bases). The CDR3 totals 14 residues. Trimming cost V 5 bases and J 6 bases, with 16 bases left between them. CDR1 is MNHEY and CDR2 is SMNVEV in the germline V gene (reference sequence). The CDR3 DNA reads TGTGCCAGCAGTCCGGGGGGCGTTTACGATGGCTACACCTTC. Translation: CASSPGGVYDGYTF.

This chain joins TRBV27 and TRBJ1-5; 8 nucleotides match TRBD1. Trimming removed 10 bases from V and 4 bases from J; junction bases left unmatched: 6. The CDR3 runs to 13 residues. Germline V CDR1 and CDR2: MNHEY, SMNVEV (reference sequence). The CDR3: CAIGTGENQPQHF. As DNA, the CDR3 is TGTGCCATCGGGACAGGTGAAAATCAGCCCCAGCATTTT.